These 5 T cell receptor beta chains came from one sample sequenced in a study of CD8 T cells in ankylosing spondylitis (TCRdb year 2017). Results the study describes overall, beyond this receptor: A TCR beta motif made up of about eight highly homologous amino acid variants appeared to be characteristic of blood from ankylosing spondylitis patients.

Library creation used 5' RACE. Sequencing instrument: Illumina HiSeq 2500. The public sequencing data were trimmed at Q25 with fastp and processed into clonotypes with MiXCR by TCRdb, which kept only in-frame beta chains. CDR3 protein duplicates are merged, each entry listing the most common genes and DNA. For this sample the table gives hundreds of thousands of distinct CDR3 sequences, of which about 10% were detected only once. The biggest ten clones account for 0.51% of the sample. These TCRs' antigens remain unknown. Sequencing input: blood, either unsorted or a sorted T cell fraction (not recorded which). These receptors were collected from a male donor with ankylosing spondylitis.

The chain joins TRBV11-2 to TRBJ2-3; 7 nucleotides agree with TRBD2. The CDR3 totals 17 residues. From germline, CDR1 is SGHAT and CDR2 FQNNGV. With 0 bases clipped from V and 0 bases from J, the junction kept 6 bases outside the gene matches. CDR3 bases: TGTGCCAGCAGCTTAGATCCAGCGGGGCTTAGCACAGATACGCAGTATTTT. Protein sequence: CASSLDPAGLSTDTQYF.

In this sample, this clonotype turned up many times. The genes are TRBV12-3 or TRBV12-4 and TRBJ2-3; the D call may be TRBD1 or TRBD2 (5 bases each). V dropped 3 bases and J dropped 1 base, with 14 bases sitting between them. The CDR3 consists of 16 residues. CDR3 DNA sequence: TGTGCCAGCAGTTTTCGCGCGGTGGGGGGCACAGATACGCAGTATTTT. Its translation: CASSFRAVGGTDTQYF.

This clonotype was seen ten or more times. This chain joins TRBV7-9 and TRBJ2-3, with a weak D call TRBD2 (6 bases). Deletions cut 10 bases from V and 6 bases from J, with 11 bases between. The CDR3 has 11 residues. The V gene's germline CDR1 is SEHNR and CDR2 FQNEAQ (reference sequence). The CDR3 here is CATPGGDTQYF. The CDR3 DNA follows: TGTGCCACCCCCGGAGGGGATACGCAGTATTTT.

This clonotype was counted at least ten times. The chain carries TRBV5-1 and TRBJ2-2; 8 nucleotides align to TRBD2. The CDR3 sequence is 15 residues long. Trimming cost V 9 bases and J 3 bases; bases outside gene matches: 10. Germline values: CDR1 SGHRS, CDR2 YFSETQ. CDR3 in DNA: TGCGCCACCTCTCTCGGGAGGGTCGACACCGGGGAGCTGTTTTTT. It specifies CATSLGRVDTGELFF.

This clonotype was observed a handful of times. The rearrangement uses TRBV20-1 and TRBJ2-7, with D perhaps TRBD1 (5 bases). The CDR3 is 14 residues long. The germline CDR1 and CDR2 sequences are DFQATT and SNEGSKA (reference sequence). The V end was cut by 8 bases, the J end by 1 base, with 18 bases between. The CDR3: CSLFTQGFSYEQYF. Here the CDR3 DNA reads TGCAGTCTCTTTACCCAGGGCTTTTCCTACGAGCAGTACTTC.